This paragraph covers one T cell receptor (beta chain) sequence. Its specificity is unknown. This PCR relied on a set of 60 Vbeta primers and 13 Jbeta primers. The data were produced by immunoSEQ multiplex PCR, yet TCRdb's version contains in-frame clones alone and is incomplete. The table shows 100,000 to 150,000 clones, with about 78% occurring only once. This record belongs to a study of cytomegalovirus exposure and HLA in healthy donors. Study-level results: In vitro work confirmed that a few CMV-associated chains recognize CMV antigens. It was likely that a cluster of highly shared sequence variants was a sequencing artifact. The presence/absence work took it that sequencing depth was about the same across donors.

This CDR3 has 13 residues. Germline CDR1 reads SGHRS; CDR2 reads YFSETQ. The V end was cut by 0 bases, the J end by 3 bases, with 7 bases between. The source material was PBMCs. The chain combines TRBV5-1 with TRBJ2-7; weak D call: TRBD1 (5 bases). The TCR sequence derives from a female donor in good health and CMV-seronegative. CDR3 coding DNA: TGCGCCAGCAGCTTGGCGACAGACTACGAGCAGTACTTC. Protein sequence: CASSLATDYEQYF. Together with reference TRBV5-1 and TRBJ2-7, the CDR3 gives the full variable domain: KAGVTQTPRYLIKTRGQQVTLSCSPISGHRSVSWYQQTPGQGLQFLFEYFSETQRNKGNFPGRFSGRQFSNSRSEMNVSTLELGDSALYLCASSLATDYEQYFGPGTRLTVT.